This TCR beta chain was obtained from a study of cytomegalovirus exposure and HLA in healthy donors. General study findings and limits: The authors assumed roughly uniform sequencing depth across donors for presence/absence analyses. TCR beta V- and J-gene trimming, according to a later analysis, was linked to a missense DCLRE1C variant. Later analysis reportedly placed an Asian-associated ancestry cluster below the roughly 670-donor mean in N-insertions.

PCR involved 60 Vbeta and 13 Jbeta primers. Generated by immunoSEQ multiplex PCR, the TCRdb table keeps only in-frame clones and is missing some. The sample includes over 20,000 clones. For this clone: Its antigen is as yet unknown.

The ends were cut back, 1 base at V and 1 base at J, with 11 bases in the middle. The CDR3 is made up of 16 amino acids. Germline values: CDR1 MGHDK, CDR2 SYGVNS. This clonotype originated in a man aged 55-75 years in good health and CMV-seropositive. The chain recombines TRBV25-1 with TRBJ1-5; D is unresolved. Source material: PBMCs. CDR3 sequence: CASSESAWRSNQPQHF. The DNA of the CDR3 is TGTGCCAGCAGTGAATCAGCCTGGAGAAGCAATCAGCCCCAGCATTTT.